This TCR beta chain was sequenced in a study of response to subunit inactivated influenza vaccine. General study points: Authors suggested each seasonal influenza vaccination recruits few new T cells.

One entry per CDR3 protein, called by TCRdb with MiXCR from the RT-PCR reads. This table holds approximately 500,000 distinct CDR3 sequences, about an eighth found once. CDR1 is MNHEY and CDR2 is SVGAGI in the germline V gene. V gave up 2 bases and J gave up 7 bases, with 14 bases separating them. The CDR3 contains 15 residues. This clonotype was seen a few times. The antigen is unknown. The sample was PBMCs from blood, taken 35 to 45 days after vaccination. The TCR sequence derives from a man aged 45 to 65 who received an inactivated influenza vaccine. The chain uses TRBV6-5 and TRBJ2-2; D remains ambiguous. The CDR3 nucleotides read TGTGCCAGCAGTTACCTCGCCCAACGGAACGGGGAGCTGTTTTTT. Amino acids: CASSYLAQRNGELFF.